The rows below give T cell receptor beta chains drawn from one sample of a study of CD4 T cell repertoires in COVID-19. TCRdb's copy holds only in-frame clones and misses some; the assay was immunoSEQ multiplex PCR. The table has 20,000 or so clones, roughly 84% seen once. The input for sequencing was central memory CD4+ T cells from blood, taken before the COVID-19 pandemic. These receptor sequences come from a human donor who had COVID-19. CDR3s include the opening cysteine and the closing phenylalanine or tryptophan. A D gene is named only where the DNA matches it firmly. Clone size appears in some rows only: once, few, many, or a class for an expanded clone.

-	TRBV5-1	TRBJ2-5	-	CASSLTSFETQYF	TGCGCCAGCAGCTTGACTAGCTTCGAGACCCAGTACTTC
TRBD2	TRBV7-2	TRBJ2-2	-	CASSLEGLAANTGELFF	TGTGCCAGCAGCTTAGAGGGACTAGCGGCGAACACCGGGGAGCTGTTTTTT
-	TRBV10-2	TRBJ1-5	-	CASWDWGGSNQPQHF	TGCGCCAGCTGGGACTGGGGGGGGAGCAATCAGCCCCAGCATTTT
TRBD2	TRBV28	TRBJ2-1	-	CASTSSGSGSSYNEQFF	TGTGCCAGCACATCTAGCGGGAGCGGGAGCTCCTACAATGAGCAGTTCTTC
-	TRBV6-1	TRBJ2-2	once	CAAGPDTGELFF	TGTGCTGCGGGCCCTGACACCGGGGAGCTGTTTTTT
-	TRBV6-6	TRBJ2-3	-	CASSSGTTTDTQYF	TGTGCCAGCAGCTCCGGGACAACCACAGATACGCAGTATTTT
TRBD1	TRBV5-1	TRBJ1-4	-	CASSDPGQGAGEKLFF	TGCGCCAGCAGCGACCCGGGACAGGGGGCGGGGGAAAAACTGTTTTTT
-	TRBV28	TRBJ2-7	-	CASSGIGQFGEQYF	TGTGCCAGCAGTGGGATTGGACAGTTCGGGGAGCAGTACTTC
TRBD2	TRBV6-5	TRBJ2-1	-	CASSYSTLAGENEQFF	TGTGCCAGCAGTTACTCGACTCTAGCGGGAGAAAATGAGCAGTTCTTC
-	TRBV19	TRBJ1-5	-	CASSIGSGGVSNQPQHF	TGTGCCAGTAGTATAGGTTCCGGGGGGGTAAGCAATCAGCCCCAGCATTTT
TRBD1	TRBV6-5	TRBJ1-1	-	CASWTGSMITEAFF	TGTGCCAGCTGGACAGGTTCGATGATCACTGAAGCTTTCTTT
TRBD2	TRBV29-1	TRBJ2-3	-	CSIGTSGSTDTQYF	TGCAGCATCGGGACTAGCGGGAGCACAGATACGCAGTATTTT
TRBD2	TRBV28	TRBJ2-5	-	CASSFPSGSRETQYF	TGTGCCAGCAGTTTTCCTAGCGGGAGTCGAGAGACCCAGTACTTC
TRBD1	TRBV5-1	TRBJ1-2	-	CASSPTGTGRIIAYGYTF	TGCGCCAGCAGCCCCACCGGGACAGGGAGGATAATAGCGTATGGCTACACCTTC
TRBD2	TRBV9	TRBJ2-1	-	CASSVGASGYNEQFF	TGTGCCAGCAGCGTAGGGGCTAGCGGCTACAATGAGCAGTTCTTC
TRBD2	TRBV9	TRBJ2-5	-	CASSVGAGGGETQYF	TGTGCCAGCAGCGTAGGGGCGGGAGGAGGGGAGACCCAGTACTTC
-	TRBV7-6	TRBJ2-7	-	CASSSREGYEQYF	TGTGCCAGCAGCTCCCGTGAGGGCTACGAGCAGTACTTC
-	TRBV28	TRBJ2-5	-	CASSLPKGRETQYF	TGTGCCAGCAGTTTACCCAAAGGGAGGGAGACCCAGTACTTC
TRBD1	TRBV2	TRBJ1-2	-	CASSLEASGTVEGYTF	TGTGCCAGCAGCCTTGAAGCGTCCGGGACAGTAGAGGGCTACACCTTC
TRBD1	TRBV11-1	TRBJ2-5	-	CASSLGWTGGPGTQYF	TGTGCCAGCAGCTTAGGATGGACAGGGGGCCCGGGGACCCAGTACTTC
TRBD2	TRBV5-1	TRBJ2-7	-	CASSLAPSSGSYEQYF	TGCGCCAGCAGCTTGGCCCCATCTAGCGGGAGCTACGAGCAGTACTTC
-	TRBV19	TRBJ1-5	-	CASSSNSRGNQPQHF	TGTGCCAGTAGTTCGAACTCGAGAGGCAATCAGCCCCAGCATTTT
-	TRBV11-2	TRBJ1-2	-	CASSPQSGTLAGQGYTF	TGTGCCAGCAGCCCCCAATCGGGGACCCTGGCCGGACAGGGCTACACCTTC
TRBD1	TRBV5-8	TRBJ2-7	few	CASSLGTGTGEQYF	TGTGCCAGCAGCTTGGGGACAGGGACTGGGGAGCAGTACTTC
-	TRBV20-1	TRBJ1-1	few	CSAPGQRETFF	TGCAGTGCCCCTGGACAGAGGGAAACTTTCTTT
-	TRBV28	TRBJ1-2	-	CATDPDRFTYGYTF	TGTGCCACCGACCCGGACAGATTTACATATGGCTACACCTTC
-	TRBV27	TRBJ2-7	once	CASSLGARGYEQYF	TGTGCCAGCAGTTTAGGGGCCAGGGGCTACGAGCAGTACTTC
-	TRBV28	TRBJ1-2	-	CASNYGNYGYTF	TGTGCCAGCAATTACGGTAACTATGGCTACACCTTC
TRBD1	TRBV7-2	TRBJ1-2	-	CASSLGGQAAYGYTF	TGTGCCAGCAGCTTAGGCGGACAGGCGGCCTATGGCTACACCTTC
-	TRBV7-9	TRBJ1-1	once	CASSPPDSFNTEAFF	TGTGCCAGCAGCCCACCCGACAGTTTCAACACTGAAGCTTTCTTT
TRBD2	TRBV28	TRBJ2-1	-	CASRTSGINEQFF	TGTGCCAGCAGGACTAGCGGGATTAATGAGCAGTTCTTC
TRBD2	TRBV4-1	TRBJ2-7	once	CASSRTSPSGIYEQYF	TGCGCCAGCAGCCGGACGTCTCCTAGCGGGATATATGAGCAGTACTTC
-	TRBV11-1	TRBJ1-6	once	CASSLARTQGSPLHF	TGTGCCAGCAGCTTAGCGCGGACACAGGGTTCACCCCTCCACTTT
TRBD2	TRBV11-2	TRBJ2-7	-	CASSGLAGVYEQYF	TGTGCCAGCAGCGGACTAGCGGGTGTCTACGAGCAGTACTTC
TRBD2	TRBV7-3	TRBJ2-7	-	CASSLKPSGEQYF	TGTGCCAGCAGCTTAAAACCTAGCGGCGAGCAGTACTTC
TRBD1	TRBV19	TRBJ2-7	-	CASRPGQGVPYEQYF	TGTGCCAGTAGACCGGGACAGGGAGTACCCTACGAGCAGTACTTC
-	TRBV19	TRBJ2-3	-	CASSDTGLNTQYF	TGTGCCAGTAGTGACACAGGGCTGAATACGCAGTATTTT
TRBD2	TRBV7-2	TRBJ2-1	-	CASSLNLAGGTEQFF	TGTGCCAGCAGCTTAAACCTAGCGGGGGGCACTGAGCAGTTCTTC
TRBD1	TRBV18	TRBJ2-6	-	CASSQGQRTGHVSGANVLTF	TGTGCCAGCTCCCAAGGACAGCGGACAGGGCATGTCTCTGGGGCCAACGTCCTGACTTTC
-	TRBV6-1	TRBJ2-7	-	CAGSLGGRYEQYF	TGTGCCGGCAGTCTGGGAGGCCGTTACGAGCAGTACTTC
-	TRBV18	TRBJ2-7	-	CASSPGSPYEQYF	TGTGCCAGCTCACCTGGCAGTCCCTACGAGCAGTACTTC
-	TRBV7-9	TRBJ2-7	-	CASSPQGFEQYF	TGTGCCAGCAGCCCACAGGGATTTGAGCAGTACTTC
TRBD1	TRBV5-8	TRBJ2-2	once	CASSIGTGTGELFF	TGTGCCAGCAGCATCGGGACAGGGACCGGGGAGCTGTTTTTT
TRBD2	TRBV5-5	TRBJ2-2	-	CASRIAGNTGELFF	TGTGCCAGCAGGATAGCGGGCAACACCGGGGAGCTGTTTTTT
TRBD1	TRBV2	TRBJ2-6	-	CASKGALGANVLTF	TGTGCCAGCAAGGGGGCGCTAGGGGCCAACGTCCTGACTTTC
TRBD1	TRBV5-1	TRBJ2-7	once	CASSLAWGQEHYEQYF	TGCGCCAGCAGCTTGGCCTGGGGACAGGAGCACTACGAGCAGTACTTC
TRBD1	TRBV19	TRBJ1-5	-	CASSMIQGGNQPQHF	TGTGCCAGTAGTATGATACAGGGGGGCAATCAGCCCCAGCATTTT
-	TRBV5-1	TRBJ1-2	-	CASSFSPGSDYGYTF	TGCGCCAGCAGCTTCTCCCCAGGGTCGGACTATGGCTACACCTTC
TRBD1	TRBV5-6	TRBJ1-5	-	CASSLGQGRQPQHF	TGTGCCAGCAGCTTGGGACAGGGAAGACAGCCCCAGCATTTT
-	TRBV27	TRBJ1-4	-	CASSPSHGYNEKLFF	TGTGCCAGCAGTCCTAGCCACGGTTATAATGAAAAACTGTTTTTT